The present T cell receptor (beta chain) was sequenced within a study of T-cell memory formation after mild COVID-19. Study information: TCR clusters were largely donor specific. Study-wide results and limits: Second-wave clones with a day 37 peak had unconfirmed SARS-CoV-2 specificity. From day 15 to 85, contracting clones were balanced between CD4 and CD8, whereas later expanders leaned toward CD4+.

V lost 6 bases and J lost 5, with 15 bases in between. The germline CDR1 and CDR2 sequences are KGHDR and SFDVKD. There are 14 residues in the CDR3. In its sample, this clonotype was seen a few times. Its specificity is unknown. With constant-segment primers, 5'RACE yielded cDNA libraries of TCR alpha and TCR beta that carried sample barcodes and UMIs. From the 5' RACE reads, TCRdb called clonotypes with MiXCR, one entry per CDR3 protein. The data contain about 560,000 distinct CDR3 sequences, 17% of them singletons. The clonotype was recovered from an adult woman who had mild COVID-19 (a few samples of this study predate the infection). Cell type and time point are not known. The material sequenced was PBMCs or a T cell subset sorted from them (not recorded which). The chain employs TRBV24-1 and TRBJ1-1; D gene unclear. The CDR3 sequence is CATSSSGGRTEAFF. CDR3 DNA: TGTGCCACCAGTTCCTCTGGCGGACGGACTGAAGCTTTCTTT.